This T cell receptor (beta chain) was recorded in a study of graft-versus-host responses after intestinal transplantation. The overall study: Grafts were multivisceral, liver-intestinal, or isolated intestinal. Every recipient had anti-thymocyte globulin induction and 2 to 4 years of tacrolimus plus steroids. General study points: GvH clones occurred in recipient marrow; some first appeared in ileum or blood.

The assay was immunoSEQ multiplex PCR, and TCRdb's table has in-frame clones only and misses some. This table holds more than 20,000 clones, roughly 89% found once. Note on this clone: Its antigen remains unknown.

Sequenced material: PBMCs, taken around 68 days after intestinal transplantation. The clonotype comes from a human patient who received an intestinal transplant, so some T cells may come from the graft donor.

The CDR3 DNA reads TGTGCCAGCAGCGTGGCACTAGCGGGCACCGGGGAGCTGTTTTTT. Translated: CASSVALAGTGELFF. The chain employs TRBV9 and TRBJ2-2; 9 nucleotides align to TRBD2. The germline CDR1 and CDR2 sequences are SGDLS and YYNGEE. The CDR3 has 15 amino acids. V gave up 2 bases and J gave up 4 bases; unmatched junction bases: 3. The variable domain in full, with the rest retrieved from reference TRBV9 and TRBJ2-2, is DSGVTQTPKHLITATGQRVTLRCSPRSGDLSVYWYQQSLDQGLQFLIQYYNGEERAKGNILERFSAQQFPDLHSELNLSSLELGDSALYFCASSVALAGTGELFFGEGSRLTVL.